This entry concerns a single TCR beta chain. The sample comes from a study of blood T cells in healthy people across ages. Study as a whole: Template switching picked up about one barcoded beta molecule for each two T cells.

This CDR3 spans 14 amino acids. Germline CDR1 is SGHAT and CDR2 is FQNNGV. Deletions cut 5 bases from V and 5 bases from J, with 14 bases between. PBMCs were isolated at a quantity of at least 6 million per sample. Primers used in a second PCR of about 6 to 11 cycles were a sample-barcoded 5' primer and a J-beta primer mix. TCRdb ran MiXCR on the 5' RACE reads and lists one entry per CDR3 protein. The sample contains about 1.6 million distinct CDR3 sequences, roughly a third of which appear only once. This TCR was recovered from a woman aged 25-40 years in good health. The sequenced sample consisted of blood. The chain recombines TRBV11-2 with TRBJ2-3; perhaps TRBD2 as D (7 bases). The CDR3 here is CASSPGGGVDTQYF. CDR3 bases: TGTGCCAGCAGCCCCGGAGGGGGGGTAGATACGCAGTATTTT.